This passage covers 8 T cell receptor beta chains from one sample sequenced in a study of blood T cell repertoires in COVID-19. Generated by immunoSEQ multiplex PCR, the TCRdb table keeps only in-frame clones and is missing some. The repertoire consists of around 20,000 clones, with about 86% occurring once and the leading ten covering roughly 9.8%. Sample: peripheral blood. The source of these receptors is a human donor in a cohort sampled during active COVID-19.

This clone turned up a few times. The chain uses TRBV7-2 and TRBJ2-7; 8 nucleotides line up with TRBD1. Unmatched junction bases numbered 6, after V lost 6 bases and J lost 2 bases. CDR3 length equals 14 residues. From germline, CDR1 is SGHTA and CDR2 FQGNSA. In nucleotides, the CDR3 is TGTGCCAGCAGGCGGGACAGGCGTACCTACGAGCAGTACTTC. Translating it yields CASRRDRRTYEQYF.

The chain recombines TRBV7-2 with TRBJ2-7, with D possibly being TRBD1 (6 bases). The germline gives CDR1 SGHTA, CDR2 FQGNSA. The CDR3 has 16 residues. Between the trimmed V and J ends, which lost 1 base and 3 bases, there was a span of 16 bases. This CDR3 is CASSLVGTGTLYEQYF. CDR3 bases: TGTGCCAGCAGCTTAGTAGGGACGGGGACACTCTACGAGCAGTACTTC. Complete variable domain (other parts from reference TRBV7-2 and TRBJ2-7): GAGVSQSPSNKVTEKGKDVELRCDPISGHTALYWYRQSLGQGLEFLIYFQGNSAPDKSGLPSDRFSAERTGGSVSTLTIQRTQQEDSAVYLCASSLVGTGTLYEQYFGPGTRLTVT.

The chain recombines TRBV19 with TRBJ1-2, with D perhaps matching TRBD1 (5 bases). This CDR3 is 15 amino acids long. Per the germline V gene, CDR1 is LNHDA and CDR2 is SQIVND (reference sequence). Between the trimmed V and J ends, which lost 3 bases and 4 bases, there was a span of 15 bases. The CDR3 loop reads CASSMERGSAYGYTF. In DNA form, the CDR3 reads TGTGCCAGTAGTATGGAAAGGGGTTCCGCCTATGGCTACACCTTC.

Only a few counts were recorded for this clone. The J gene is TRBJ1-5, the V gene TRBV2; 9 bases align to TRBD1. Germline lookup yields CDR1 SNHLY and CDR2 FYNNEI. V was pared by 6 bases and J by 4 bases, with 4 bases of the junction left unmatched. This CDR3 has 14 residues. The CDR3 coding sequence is TGTGCCAGCAGCCCCGGGACAGGGAATCAGCCCCAGCATTTT. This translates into CASSPGTGNQPQHF.

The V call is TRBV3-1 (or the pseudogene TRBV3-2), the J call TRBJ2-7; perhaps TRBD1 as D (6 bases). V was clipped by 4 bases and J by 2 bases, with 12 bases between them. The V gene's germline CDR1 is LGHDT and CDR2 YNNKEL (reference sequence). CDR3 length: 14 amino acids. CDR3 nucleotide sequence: TGTGCCAGCAGCCTTGAACAGGGCCCCTACGAGCAGTACTTC. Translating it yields CASSLEQGPYEQYF.

The CDR3 region is CASSLSQPLNEKLFF. The CDR3 coding sequence is TGCGCCAGCAGCTTGTCACAGCCTCTTAATGAAAAACTGTTTTTT. The V gene is TRBV5-1, the J gene TRBJ1-4; D is ambiguous. The CDR3 is 15 amino acids. Germline values: CDR1 SGHRS, CDR2 YFSETQ. V lost 1 base, J lost 4 bases, and 11 bases lay in between.

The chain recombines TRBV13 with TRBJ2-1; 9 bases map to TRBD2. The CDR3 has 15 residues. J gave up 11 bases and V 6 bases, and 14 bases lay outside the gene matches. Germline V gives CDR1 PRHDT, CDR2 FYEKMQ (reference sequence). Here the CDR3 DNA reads TGTGCCAGCAGATCCAAATTAGCGGGAGTAGGGAAGCAGTTCTTC. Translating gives CASRSKLAGVGKQFF.

The CDR3 DNA follows: TGTGCCAGCAGTTTCGGACTAGACTACGAGCAGTACTTC. Amino acid sequence: CASSFGLDYEQYF. The rearrangement joins TRBV28 to TRBJ2-7; 7 nucleotides align to TRBD2. The CDR3 consists of 13 residues. CDR1 and CDR2 (germline): MDHEN, SYDVKM. V shed 3 bases, J shed 3 bases, and the junction held 2 bases outside the gene matches.